This TCR beta chain originates from a study of blood T cell repertoires in COVID-19. For the study at large: Specimens from acute and convalescent COVID-19 originated in the United States, Italy and Spain. T cells, B-cell-depleted T cells, or PBMCs provided the cDNA or gDNA that served as material.

Seattle patient enrollment occurred during active infection, with longitudinal follow-up thereafter. How the authors handled the data: Amplified reference gene primers provided the basis for estimating nucleated cell counts. TCRdb keeps only in-frame clones here, not all; method: immunoSEQ multiplex PCR. The V and J calls and the clone size are those of that table, but D and trimming were determined from the DNA. The table records just over 300,000 clones, 85% to 90% of them present only once. The germline V gene encodes CDR1 GTSNPN and CDR2 SVGIG (reference sequence). This CDR3 has 15 residues. V gave up 4 bases and J gave up 1 base; unmatched junction bases: 3.

The sample consisted of peripheral blood. This TCR came from a woman in her twenties or thirties with COVID-19, enrolled during active disease. This chain connects TRBV30 to TRBJ1-6, with 8 bases matching TRBD1. The CDR3 bases are TGTGCCTGGACAGGGGGCGCTTCCTATAATTCACCCCTCCACTTT. Translating it yields CAWTGGASYNSPLHF.